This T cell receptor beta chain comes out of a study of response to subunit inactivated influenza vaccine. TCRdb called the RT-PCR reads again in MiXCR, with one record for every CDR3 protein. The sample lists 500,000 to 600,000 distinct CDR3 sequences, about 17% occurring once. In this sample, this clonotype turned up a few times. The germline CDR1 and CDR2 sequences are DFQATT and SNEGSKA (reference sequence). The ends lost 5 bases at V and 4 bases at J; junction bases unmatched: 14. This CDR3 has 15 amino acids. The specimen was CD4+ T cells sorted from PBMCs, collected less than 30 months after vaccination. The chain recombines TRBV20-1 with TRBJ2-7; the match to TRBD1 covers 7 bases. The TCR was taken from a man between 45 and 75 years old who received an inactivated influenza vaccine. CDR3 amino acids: CSAQHPGQTKYEQYF. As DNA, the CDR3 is TGCAGTGCTCAGCATCCGGGACAGACAAAATACGAGCAGTACTTC.